Presented here are 12 T cell receptor beta chains from one specimen sequenced in a study of shared clonotypes between healthy human individuals. Terminally differentiated effector memory CD45RA+ cells were excluded by CCR7 positive selection of CD45RO-negative cells. Repertoires were generated with immunoSEQ multiplex PCR, while TCRdb's copy carries only in-frame clones and drops some. The data contain 2 million or so clones, about 95% of them seen just once; the ten biggest clones take up 0.9% to 1.3%. Specimen: naive CD8+ T cells sorted from blood. These receptors came from a man aged 18 to 30 in good health.

The CDR3 sequence: CASSFVAGGEGETQYF. CDR3 bases: TGTGCCAGCAGTTTCGTTGCAGGGGGCGAAGGAGAGACCCAGTACTTC. The rearrangement joins TRBV27 to TRBJ2-5; TRBD1 agrees at 8 bases. The germline CDR1 and CDR2 sequences are MNHEY and SMNVEV (reference sequence). The CDR3 sequence is 16 residues long. The J segment lost 4 bases and the V segment lost 3 bases, leaving 10 bases of the junction unmatched.

The chain links TRBV7-8 to TRBJ2-3, with 9 nucleotides matching TRBD2. Per the germline V gene, CDR1 is SGHVS and CDR2 is FQNEAQ. This CDR3 comprises 16 residues. The J segment lost 2 bases and the V segment lost 5 bases, leaving 8 bases of the junction unmatched. CDR3 sequence: CASSLPTSGLTDTQYF. CDR3 nucleotide sequence: TGTGCCAGCAGCCTACCGACTAGCGGACTCACAGATACGCAGTATTTT. The whole variable domain, filled in from reference TRBV7-8 and TRBJ2-3, reads GAGVSQSPRYKVAKRGQDVALRCDPISGHVSLFWYQQALGQGPEFLTYFQNEAQLDKSGLPSDRFFAERPEGSVSTLKIQRTQQEDSAVYLCASSLPTSGLTDTQYFGPGTRLTVL.

V is TRBV5-6 and J is TRBJ2-7, with 10 bases matching TRBD1. J lost 6 bases, V lost 4 bases, and 10 bases had no gene match. CDR3 length: 15 residues. Per germline, CDR1 SGHDT and CDR2 YYEEEE. CDR3 sequence (DNA): TGTGCCAGCAGCCCTAGGACAGGGGGGTCGGGCGAGCAGTACTTC. Amino acid sequence: CASSPRTGGSGEQYF. Full variable domain (remainder filled in from reference TRBV5-6 and TRBJ2-7): DAGVTQSPTHLIKTRGQQVTLRCSPKSGHDTVSWYQQALGQGPQFIFQYYEEEERQRGNFPDRFSGHQFPNYSSELNVNALLLGDSALYLCASSPRTGGSGEQYFGPGTRLTVT.

Comments on this clone: The same CDR3 also results from other DNA sequences found in this sample. V and J are TRBV30 and TRBJ2-3, with a tentative D call TRBD2 (6 bases). V shed 2 bases and J shed 1 base, with 10 bases lying between them. Per the germline V gene, CDR1 is GTSNPN and CDR2 is SVGIG (reference sequence). The CDR3 is 14 amino acids. The CDR3 region is CAWSSGAGTDTQYF. Here the CDR3 DNA reads TGTGCCTGGAGTTCGGGAGCCGGCACAGATACGCAGTATTTT.

With respect to this clone: The sample has other DNA sequences that encode this CDR3 too. The chain couples TRBV14 to TRBJ2-7; TRBD1 might be the D (6 bases). Trimming stripped 0 bases from V and 6 bases from J, with 6 bases between. The CDR3 runs to 12 residues. The germline V gene encodes CDR1 SGHDN and CDR2 FVKESK. CDR3 in amino acids: CASSQDRGEQYF. CDR3 DNA: TGTGCCAGCAGCCAAGACAGGGGCGAGCAGTACTTC. The variable domain in full, completed from reference TRBV14 and TRBJ2-7, reads EAGVTQFPSHSVIEKGQTVTLRCDPISGHDNLYWYRRVMGKEIKFLLHFVKESKQDESGMPNNRFLAERTGGTYSTLKVQPAELEDSGVYFCASSQDRGEQYFGPGTRLTVT.

The chain is built from TRBV13 and TRBJ2-7, with D possibly being TRBD2 (5 bases). V lost 0 bases and J lost 1, with 7 bases in between. Germline V lookup: CDR1 PRHDT, CDR2 FYEKMQ (reference sequence). This CDR3 spans 14 amino acids. This CDR3 is CASSLGGISYEQYF. The CDR3 DNA follows: TGTGCCAGCAGCTTAGGCGGGATTTCCTACGAGCAGTACTTC.

The chain links TRBV7-8 to TRBJ2-2; the D gene is possibly TRBD2 (5 bases). The V gene lost 1 base and the J gene lost 7 bases, with 10 bases spanning the gap. The V gene's germline CDR1 is SGHVS and CDR2 FQNEAQ. CDR3 size: 14 residues. The CDR3 coding sequence is TGTGCCAGCAGCTTAGTGGGAGAACTCGGGGAGCTGTTTTTT. The encoded protein is CASSLVGELGELFF. Combining the CDR3 with reference TRBV7-8 and TRBJ2-2 gives the whole variable domain GAGVSQSPRYKVAKRGQDVALRCDPISGHVSLFWYQQALGQGPEFLTYFQNEAQLDKSGLPSDRFFAERPEGSVSTLKIQRTQQEDSAVYLCASSLVGELGELFFGEGSRLTVL.

As for this clone: The same CDR3 also results from other DNA sequences found in this sample. J is TRBJ2-7 and V is TRBV5-4, with D unresolved. CDR3 length equals 14 residues. V was clipped by 2 bases and J by 1 base, with 10 bases between them. Germline V gene sequence: CDR1 SGHNT, CDR2 YYREEE (reference sequence). The CDR3, as DNA: TGTGCCAGCAGCTTATCTCCGGATTCCTACGAGCAGTACTTC. Translated: CASSLSPDSYEQYF.

CDR3 DNA: TGCAGCGTTGAACCGGATGGGACAGATACGCAGTATTTT. It codes for CSVEPDGTDTQYF. This rearrangement joins TRBV29-1 to TRBJ2-3; D gene ambiguous. The CDR3 loop spans 13 amino acids. Trimming removed 2 bases from V and 3 bases from J, with 9 bases in between. Germline-derived CDR1 and CDR2 are SQVTM and ANQGSEA.

This sequence joins TRBV5-4 and TRBJ2-7, with D unclear. Germline lookup yields CDR1 SGHNT and CDR2 YYREEE (reference sequence). CDR3 length equals 15 residues. Trimming took 0 bases from V and 0 from J, leaving 10 bases between them. This CDR3 reads CASSLEEGYSYEQYF. The CDR3 DNA is TGTGCCAGCAGCTTGGAGGAAGGGTACTCCTACGAGCAGTACTTC.

The V call is TRBV5-6, the J call TRBJ2-7, with 8 bases that match TRBD1. This CDR3 comprises 16 residues. Per the germline V gene, CDR1 is SGHDT and CDR2 is YYEEEE. With 3 bases clipped from V and 2 bases from J, the junction kept 10 bases outside the gene matches. The CDR3 DNA sequence: TGTGCCAGCAGCTCCGCAGGGGGCAGTGGCCCCTACGAGCAGTACTTC. Protein product: CASSSAGGSGPYEQYF.

The gene calls are TRBV9 and TRBJ2-2; D assignment may be TRBD1 or TRBD2 (5 bases each). The CDR3 covers 16 residues. CDR1 and CDR2 from the germline V gene are SGDLS and YYNGEE. Trimming removed 3 bases at V and 6 bases at J, with 18 bases between. CDR3 sequence: CASSAPGAQRPGELFF. The DNA of the CDR3 is TGTGCCAGCAGCGCACCCGGGGCCCAGAGGCCCGGGGAGCTGTTTTTT. Full variable domain (remainder filled in from reference TRBV9 and TRBJ2-2): DSGVTQTPKHLITATGQRVTLRCSPRSGDLSVYWYQQSLDQGLQFLIQYYNGEERAKGNILERFSAQQFPDLHSELNLSSLELGDSALYFCASSAPGAQRPGELFFGEGSRLTVL.